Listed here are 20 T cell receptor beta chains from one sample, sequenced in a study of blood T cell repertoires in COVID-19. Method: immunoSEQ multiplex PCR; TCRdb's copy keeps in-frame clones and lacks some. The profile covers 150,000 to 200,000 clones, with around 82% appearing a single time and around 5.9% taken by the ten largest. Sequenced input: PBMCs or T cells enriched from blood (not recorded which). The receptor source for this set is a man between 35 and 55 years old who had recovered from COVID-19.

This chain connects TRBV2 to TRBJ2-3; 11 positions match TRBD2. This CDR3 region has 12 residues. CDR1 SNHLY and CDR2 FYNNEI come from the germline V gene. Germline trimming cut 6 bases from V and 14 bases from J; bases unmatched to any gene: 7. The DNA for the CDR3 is TGTGCCAGCAGCCCGAGTAGCGGGGGGGGGTATTTT. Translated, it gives CASSPSSGGGYF.

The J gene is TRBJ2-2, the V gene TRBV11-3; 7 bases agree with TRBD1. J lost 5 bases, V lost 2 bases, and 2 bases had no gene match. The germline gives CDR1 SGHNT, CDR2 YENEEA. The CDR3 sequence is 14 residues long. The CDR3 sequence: CASSLQGETGELFF. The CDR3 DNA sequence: TGTGCCAGCAGCTTACAGGGGGAAACCGGGGAGCTGTTTTTT. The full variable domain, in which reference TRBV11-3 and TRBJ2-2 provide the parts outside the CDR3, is EAGVVQSPRYKIIEKKQPVAFWCNPISGHNTLYWYLQNLGQGPELLIRYENEEAVDDSQLPKDRFSAERLKGVDSTLKIQPAELGDSAVYLCASSLQGETGELFFGEGSRLTVL.

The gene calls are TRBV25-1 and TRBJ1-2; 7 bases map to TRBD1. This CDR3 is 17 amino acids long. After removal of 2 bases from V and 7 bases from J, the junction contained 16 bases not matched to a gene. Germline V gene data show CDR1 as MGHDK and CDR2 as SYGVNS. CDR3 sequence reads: CASSEVPREGAISGYTF. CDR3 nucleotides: TGTGCCAGCAGTGAAGTCCCACGGGAGGGGGCTATCTCTGGCTACACCTTC.

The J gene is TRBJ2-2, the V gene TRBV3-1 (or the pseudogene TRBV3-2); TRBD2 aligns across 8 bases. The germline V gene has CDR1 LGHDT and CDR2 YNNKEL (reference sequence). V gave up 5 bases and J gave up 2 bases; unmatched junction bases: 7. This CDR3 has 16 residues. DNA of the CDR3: TGTGCCAGCAGCTTCAGGGGACTAGGAAACACCGGGGAGCTGTTTTTT. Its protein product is CASSFRGLGNTGELFF.

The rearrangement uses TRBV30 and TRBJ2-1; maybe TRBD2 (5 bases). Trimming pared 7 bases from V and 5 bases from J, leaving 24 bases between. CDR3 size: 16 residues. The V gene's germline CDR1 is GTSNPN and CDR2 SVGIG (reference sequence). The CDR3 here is CAFIRDGLLQHNEQFF. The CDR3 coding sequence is TGTGCCTTTATACGCGACGGACTCCTACAACACAATGAGCAGTTCTTC.

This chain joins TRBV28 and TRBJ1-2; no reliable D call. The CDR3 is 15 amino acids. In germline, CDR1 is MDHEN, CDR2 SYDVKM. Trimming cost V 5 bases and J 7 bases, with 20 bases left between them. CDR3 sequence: CASSQSGGSALGYTF. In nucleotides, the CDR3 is TGTGCCAGCAGTCAATCGGGAGGGTCAGCACTTGGCTACACCTTC.

Here the CDR3 DNA reads TGTGCCAGCAGACCCCCGTGGGGACAGGGGAACAATGAGCAGTTCTTC. Protein: CASRPPWGQGNNEQFF. V is TRBV2 and J is TRBJ2-1; 10 bases match TRBD1. The V and J ends lost 6 bases and 5 bases, in that order; junction bases with no gene match: 10. The CDR3 consists of 16 residues. Germline values: CDR1 SNHLY, CDR2 FYNNEI.

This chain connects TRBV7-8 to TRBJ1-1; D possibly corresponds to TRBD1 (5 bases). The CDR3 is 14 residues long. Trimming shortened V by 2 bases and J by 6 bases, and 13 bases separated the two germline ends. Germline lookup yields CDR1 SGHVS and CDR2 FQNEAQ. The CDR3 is CASSLRQGRAEAFF. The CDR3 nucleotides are TGTGCCAGCAGCTTAAGGCAGGGTCGGGCTGAAGCTTTCTTT.

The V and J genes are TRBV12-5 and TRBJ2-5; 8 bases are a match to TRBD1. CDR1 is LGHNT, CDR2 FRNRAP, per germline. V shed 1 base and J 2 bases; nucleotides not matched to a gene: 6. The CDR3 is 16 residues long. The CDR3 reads CASGLGRTGSQETQYF. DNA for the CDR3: TGTGCTAGTGGTTTGGGCCGGACAGGGTCACAAGAGACCCAGTACTTC. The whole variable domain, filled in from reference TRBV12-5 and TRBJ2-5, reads DARVTQTPRHKVTEMGQEVTMRCQPILGHNTVFWYRQTMMQGLELLAYFRNRAPLDDSGMPKDRFSAEMPDATLATLKIQPSEPRDSAVYFCASGLGRTGSQETQYFGPGTRLLVL.

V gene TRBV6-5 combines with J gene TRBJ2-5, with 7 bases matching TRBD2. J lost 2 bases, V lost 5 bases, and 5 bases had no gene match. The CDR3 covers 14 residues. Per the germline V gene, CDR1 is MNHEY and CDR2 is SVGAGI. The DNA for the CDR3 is TGTGCCAGCAGTCGGGGGGACTCTCAAGAGACCCAGTACTTC. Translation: CASSRGDSQETQYF.

In DNA, the CDR3 is TGTGCCTGGAGTTCGGGACAGGGGCCATGGACTGAAGCTTTCTTT. Its protein is CAWSSGQGPWTEAFF. The chain uses TRBV30 and TRBJ1-1, with TRBD1 matching over 10 bases. This CDR3 is built from 15 residues. The V gene's germline CDR1 is GTSNPN and CDR2 SVGIG (reference sequence). V shed 2 bases and J 5 bases; nucleotides not matched to a gene: 8.

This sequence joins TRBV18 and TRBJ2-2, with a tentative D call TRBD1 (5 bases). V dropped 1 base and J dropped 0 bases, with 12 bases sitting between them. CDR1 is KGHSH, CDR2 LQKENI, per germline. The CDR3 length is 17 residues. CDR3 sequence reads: CASSPRARAANTGELFF. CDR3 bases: TGTGCCAGCTCACCACGGGCCAGGGCCGCGAACACCGGGGAGCTGTTTTTT.

CDR3 protein: CASSQGGVGNQPQHF. The CDR3 DNA reads as TGTGCCAGCAGCCAAGGGGGAGTCGGAAATCAGCCCCAGCATTTT. The chain is built from TRBV3-1 (or the pseudogene TRBV3-2) and TRBJ1-5; no definite D call. The CDR3 runs 15 residues. Germline values: CDR1 LGHDT, CDR2 YNNKEL (reference sequence). Trimming stripped 1 base from V and 4 bases from J, with 11 bases between.

As DNA, the CDR3 is TGTGCCAGCATCCAAGGACAGATGAACACTGAAGCTTTCTTT. This translates into CASIQGQMNTEAFF. The chain joins TRBV6-5 to TRBJ1-1; a possible D gene is TRBD1 (6 bases). Germline CDR1 reads MNHEY; CDR2 reads SVGAGI. Trimming shortened V by 7 bases and J by 0 bases, and 12 bases separated the two germline ends. The CDR3 runs 14 residues.

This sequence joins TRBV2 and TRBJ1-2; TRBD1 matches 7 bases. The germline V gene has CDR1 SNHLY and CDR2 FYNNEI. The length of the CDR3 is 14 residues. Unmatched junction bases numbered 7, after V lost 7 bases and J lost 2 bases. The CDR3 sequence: CASTLQTGNYGYTF. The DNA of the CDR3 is TGTGCCAGCACCCTACAGACAGGGAACTATGGCTACACCTTC.

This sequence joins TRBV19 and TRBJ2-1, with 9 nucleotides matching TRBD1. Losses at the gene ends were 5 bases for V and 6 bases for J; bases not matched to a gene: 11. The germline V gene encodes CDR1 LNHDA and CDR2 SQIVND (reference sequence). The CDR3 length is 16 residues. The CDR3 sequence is CASSLRGTGILNEQFF. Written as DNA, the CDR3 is TGTGCCAGTAGTCTCCGGGGGACAGGGATCCTCAATGAGCAGTTCTTC.

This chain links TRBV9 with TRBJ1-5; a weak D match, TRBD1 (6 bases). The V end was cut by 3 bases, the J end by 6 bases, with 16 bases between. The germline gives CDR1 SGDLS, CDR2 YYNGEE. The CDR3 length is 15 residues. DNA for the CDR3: TGTGCCAGCAGCGGATCAGGGGCGCTGGGTCAGCCCCAGCATTTT. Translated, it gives CASSGSGALGQPQHF. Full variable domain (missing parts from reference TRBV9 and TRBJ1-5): DSGVTQTPKHLITATGQRVTLRCSPRSGDLSVYWYQQSLDQGLQFLIQYYNGEERAKGNILERFSAQQFPDLHSELNLSSLELGDSALYFCASSGSGALGQPQHFGDGTRLSIL.

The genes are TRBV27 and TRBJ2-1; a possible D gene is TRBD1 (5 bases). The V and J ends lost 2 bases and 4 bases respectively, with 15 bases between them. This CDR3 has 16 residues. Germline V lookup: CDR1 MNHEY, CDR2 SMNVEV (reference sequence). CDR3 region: CASSLMATVGYNEQFF. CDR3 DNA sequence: TGTGCCAGCAGTTTAATGGCGACAGTTGGGTACAATGAGCAGTTCTTC.

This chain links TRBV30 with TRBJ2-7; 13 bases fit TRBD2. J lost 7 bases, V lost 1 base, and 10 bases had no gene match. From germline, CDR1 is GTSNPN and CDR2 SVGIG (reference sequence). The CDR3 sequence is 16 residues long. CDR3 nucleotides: TGTGCCTGGAGTGGGACTAGCGGGGGTTATTTGAGGGAGCAGTACTTC. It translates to CAWSGTSGGYLREQYF.

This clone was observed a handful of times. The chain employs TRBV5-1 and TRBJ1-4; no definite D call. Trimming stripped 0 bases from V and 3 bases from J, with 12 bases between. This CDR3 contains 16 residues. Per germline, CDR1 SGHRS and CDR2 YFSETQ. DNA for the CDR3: TGCGCCAGCAGCTTGGCCGCGGGCGGTCCTAATGAAAAACTGTTTTTT. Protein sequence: CASSLAAGGPNEKLFF.